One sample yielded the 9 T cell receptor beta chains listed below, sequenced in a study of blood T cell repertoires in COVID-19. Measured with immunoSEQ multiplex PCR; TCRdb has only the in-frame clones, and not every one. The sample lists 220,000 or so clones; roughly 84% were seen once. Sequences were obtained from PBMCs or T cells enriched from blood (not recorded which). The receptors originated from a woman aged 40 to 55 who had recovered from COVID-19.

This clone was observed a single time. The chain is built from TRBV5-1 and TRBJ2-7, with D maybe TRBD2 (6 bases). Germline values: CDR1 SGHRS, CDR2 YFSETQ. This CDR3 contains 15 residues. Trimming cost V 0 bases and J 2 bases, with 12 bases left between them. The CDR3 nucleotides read TGCGCCAGCAGCTTGGCAGCAGGGAGGACCTACGAGCAGTACTTC. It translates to CASSLAAGRTYEQYF.

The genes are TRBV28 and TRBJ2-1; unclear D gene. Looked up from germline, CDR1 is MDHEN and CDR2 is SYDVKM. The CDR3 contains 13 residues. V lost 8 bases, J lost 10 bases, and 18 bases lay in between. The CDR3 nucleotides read TGTGCCAGCCGGATGGGCGCAGGCAACGAGCAGTTCTTC. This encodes CASRMGAGNEQFF.

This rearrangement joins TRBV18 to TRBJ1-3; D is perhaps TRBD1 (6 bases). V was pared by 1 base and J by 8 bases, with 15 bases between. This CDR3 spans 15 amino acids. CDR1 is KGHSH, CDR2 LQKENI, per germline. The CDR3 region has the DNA TGTGCCAGCTCACCACTGAGACAGGATCGGGACACCATATATTTT. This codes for CASSPLRQDRDTIYF.

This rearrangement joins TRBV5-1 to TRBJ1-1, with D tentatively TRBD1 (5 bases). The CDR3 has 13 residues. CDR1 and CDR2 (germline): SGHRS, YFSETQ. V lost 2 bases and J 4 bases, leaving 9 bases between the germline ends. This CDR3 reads CASSFRQSTEAFF. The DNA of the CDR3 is TGCGCCAGCAGCTTCCGACAGAGCACTGAAGCTTTCTTT.

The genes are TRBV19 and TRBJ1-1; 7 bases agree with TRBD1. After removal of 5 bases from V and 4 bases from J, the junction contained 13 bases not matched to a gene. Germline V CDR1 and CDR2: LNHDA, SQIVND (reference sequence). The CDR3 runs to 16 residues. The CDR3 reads CASSAGQDLLGTEAFF. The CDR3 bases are TGTGCCAGTAGTGCCGGACAGGATCTCCTGGGCACTGAAGCTTTCTTT. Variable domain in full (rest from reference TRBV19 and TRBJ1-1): DGGITQSPKYLFRKEGQNVTLSCEQNLNHDAMYWYRQDPGQGLRLIYYSQIVNDFQKGDIAEGYSVSREKKESFPLTVTSAQKNPTAFYLCASSAGQDLLGTEAFFGQGTRLTVV.

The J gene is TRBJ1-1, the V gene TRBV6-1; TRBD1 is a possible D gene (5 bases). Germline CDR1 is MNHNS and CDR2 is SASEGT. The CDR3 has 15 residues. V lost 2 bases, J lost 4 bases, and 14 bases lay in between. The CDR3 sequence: CASSERGRASTEAFF. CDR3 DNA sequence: TGTGCCAGCAGTGAACGAGGCAGGGCGAGCACTGAAGCTTTCTTT.

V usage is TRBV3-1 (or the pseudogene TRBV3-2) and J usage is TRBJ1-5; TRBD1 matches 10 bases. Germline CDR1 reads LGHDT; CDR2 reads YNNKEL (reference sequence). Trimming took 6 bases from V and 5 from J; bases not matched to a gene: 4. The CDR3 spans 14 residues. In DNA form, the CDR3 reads TGTGCCAGCAGTCGGGACAGGGGAGATCAGCCCCAGCATTTT. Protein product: CASSRDRGDQPQHF.

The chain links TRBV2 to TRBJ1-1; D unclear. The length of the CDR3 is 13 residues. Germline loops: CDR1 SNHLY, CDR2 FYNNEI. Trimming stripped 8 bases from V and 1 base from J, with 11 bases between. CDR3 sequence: CASLRHKNTEAFF. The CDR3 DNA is TGTGCCAGCCTGAGACATAAGAACACTGAAGCTTTCTTT.

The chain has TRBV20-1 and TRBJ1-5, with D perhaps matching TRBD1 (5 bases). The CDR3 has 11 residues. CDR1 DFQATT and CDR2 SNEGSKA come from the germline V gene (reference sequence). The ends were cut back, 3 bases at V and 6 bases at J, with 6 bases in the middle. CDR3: CSASDSQPQHF. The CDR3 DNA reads TGCAGTGCTAGTGACAGTCAGCCCCAGCATTTT.